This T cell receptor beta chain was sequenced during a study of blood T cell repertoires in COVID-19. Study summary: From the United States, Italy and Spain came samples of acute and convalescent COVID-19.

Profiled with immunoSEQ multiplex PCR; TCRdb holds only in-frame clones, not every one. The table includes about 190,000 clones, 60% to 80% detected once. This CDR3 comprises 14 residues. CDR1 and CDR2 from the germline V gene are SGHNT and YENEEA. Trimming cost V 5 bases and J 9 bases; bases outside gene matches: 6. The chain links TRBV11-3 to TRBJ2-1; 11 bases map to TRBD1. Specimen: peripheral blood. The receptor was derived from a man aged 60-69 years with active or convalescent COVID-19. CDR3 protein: CASSASGTGGEQFF. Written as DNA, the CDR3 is TGTGCCAGCAGCGCCTCCGGGACAGGGGGTGAGCAGTTCTTC.